Shown below are 32 T cell receptor beta chains from a single sample sequenced in a study of blood T cells in healthy people across ages (dated by TCRdb to between 2014 and 2017). The library came from 5' RACE. Sequenced on an Illumina HiSeq 2500. A second roughly 6 to 11 cycle PCR used a sample-barcoded 5' primer and a J-beta primer mix. TCRdb reanalyzed the raw reads on its own, using fastp at Q25 for trimming and MiXCR for clone calling, and kept in-frame beta chains. Each CDR3 protein appears once, grouped with its most common genes and DNA. Counted in this sample were 800,000 or so distinct CDR3 sequences; around 68% of them appeared once. 25% to 35% of the sample rests with the top ten. Sequences were obtained from blood. The receptor set was obtained from a man aged 30 to 45 in good health.

The V gene is TRBV9, the J gene TRBJ2-1; 11 positions match TRBD2. Germline V gene data show CDR1 as SGDLS and CDR2 as YYNGEE. After removal of 2 bases from V and 9 bases from J, the junction contained 13 bases not matched to a gene. This CDR3 is built from 17 residues. This CDR3 reads CASSVVETSGVNGEQFF. The DNA of the CDR3 is TGTGCCAGCAGCGTGGTCGAGACTAGCGGGGTTAATGGTGAGCAGTTCTTC.

The V and J genes are TRBV20-1 and TRBJ2-7; 8 bases fit TRBD2. The J call may be incorrect, as the DNA end agrees better with TRBJ2-5. The CDR3 length is 15 residues. Germline V gene lookup returns CDR1 DFQATT and CDR2 SNEGSKA (reference sequence). CDR3 loop: CSASRGGGTQETQYF. DNA of the CDR3: TGCAGTGCTAGTCGCGGCGGGGGGACACAAGAGACCCAGTACTTC.

The genes are TRBV30 and TRBJ2-1; 14 nucleotides align to TRBD2. Germline V gives CDR1 GTSNPN, CDR2 SVGIG (reference sequence). V shed 0 bases and J 9 bases; nucleotides not matched to a gene: 13. This CDR3 is 18 amino acids long. CDR3 sequence: CAWSVRRGLAGEAVEQFF. The CDR3 DNA reads TGTGCCTGGAGTGTAAGGAGGGGACTAGCGGGGGAAGCGGTTGAGCAGTTCTTC.

The chain carries TRBV30 and TRBJ1-1; no clear D. V gave up 0 bases and J gave up 4 bases, with 9 bases separating them. CDR3 length: 13 residues. The germline V gene has CDR1 GTSNPN and CDR2 SVGIG (reference sequence). CDR3 in DNA: TGTGCCTGGAGTGTGACCGCGATCACTGAAGCTTTCTTT. Translated, it gives CAWSVTAITEAFF. The full variable domain, in which reference TRBV30 and TRBJ1-1 provide the parts outside the CDR3, is SQTIHQWPATLVQPVGSPLSLECTVEGTSNPNLYWYRQAAGRGLQLLFYSVGIGQISSEVPQNLSASRPQDRQFILSSKKLLLSDSGFYLCAWSVTAITEAFFGQGTRLTVV.

This clonotype has only a few counts. The J gene is TRBJ2-3, the V gene TRBV29-1, with unresolved D. This CDR3 has 12 amino acids. V lost 6 bases and J 2 bases, leaving 9 bases between the germline ends. The germline V gene has CDR1 SQVTM and CDR2 ANQGSEA. The CDR3 is CSVAKHTDTQYF. CDR3 in DNA: TGCAGCGTCGCGAAACACACAGATACGCAGTATTTT.

J is TRBJ1-5 and V is TRBV5-1; perhaps TRBD1 as D (5 bases). V lost 0 bases to trimming and J lost 2 bases, with 12 bases between them. The CDR3 is 16 amino acids. The germline gives CDR1 SGHRS, CDR2 YFSETQ. The CDR3 sequence is CASSLAPGGGNQPQHF. In nucleotides, the CDR3 is TGCGCCAGCAGCTTGGCTCCGGGAGGGGGCAATCAGCCCCAGCATTTT.

The chain has TRBV12-3 or TRBV12-4 and TRBJ2-4; no definite D call. V lost 6 bases to trimming and J lost 0 bases, with 12 bases between them. CDR3 length: 15 residues. The CDR3 DNA sequence: TGTGCCAGCAGCCTCCCCTACCCAGCCAAAAACATTCAGTACTTC. This encodes CASSLPYPAKNIQYF.

The chain uses TRBV5-1 and TRBJ2-4, with D maybe TRBD2 (6 bases). The DNA end lines up better with TRBJ2-7; the J call may be wrong. CDR1 and CDR2 from the germline V gene are SGHRS and YFSETQ. This CDR3 contains 17 residues. The CDR3 sequence is CASNIYPGVGGSYEQYF. For the CDR3, the DNA is TGCGCCAGCAACATATATCCAGGAGTGGGAGGCTCCTACGAGCAGTACTTC.

This clonotype was detected a few times. CDR3 amino acids: CASSRSGGSYNEQFF. CDR3 bases: TGTGCCAGCAGCCGTAGCGGGGGGTCCTACAATGAGCAGTTCTTC. This chain connects TRBV12-3 or TRBV12-4 to TRBJ2-1, with 10 bases that match TRBD2. The CDR3 has 15 residues. Unmatched junction bases numbered 3, after V lost 6 bases and J lost 1 base.

This chain links TRBV28 with TRBJ2-1; 9 nucleotides align to TRBD2. Germline values: CDR1 MDHEN, CDR2 SYDVKM. The CDR3 is 16 amino acids. The V gene end was trimmed by 5 bases and the J gene end by 9 bases; junction bases not matched to a gene: 14. In DNA, the CDR3 is TGTGCCAGCAGTCCGGGGACTTTAGCGGGGGCCTCTGAGCAGTTCTTC. The encoded protein is CASSPGTLAGASEQFF.

This clonotype has ten or more counts. The rearrangement joins TRBV5-1 to TRBJ2-7; 10 bases match TRBD2. V trimming: 4 bases; J trimming: 5 bases; junction bases outside the gene matches: 6. Germline V gene lookup returns CDR1 SGHRS and CDR2 YFSETQ. This CDR3 is built from 14 residues. The CDR3 coding sequence is TGCGCCAGCAGCACGGGACTAGCGTTCAACGAGCAGTACTTC. It yields the protein CASSTGLAFNEQYF.

J is TRBJ2-4 and V is TRBV30, with 8 bases matching TRBD1. TRBJ2-7 explains the end of the DNA better; the J call may be wrong. The CDR3 totals 16 residues. Germline V CDR1 and CDR2: GTSNPN, SVGIG (reference sequence). CDR3 sequence (DNA): TGTGCCTGGGGACAGGGCGTCCCATTCGATTACTACGAGCAGTACTTC. It is translated as CAWGQGVPFDYYEQYF.

The rearrangement links TRBV20-1 to TRBJ1-2, with D perhaps TRBD1 (5 bases). V was pared by 0 bases and J by 4 bases, with 15 bases between. CDR1 DFQATT and CDR2 SNEGSKA come from the germline V gene (reference sequence). The CDR3 is 15 residues long. CDR3 nucleotides: TGCAGTGCTAGAGACCCGGCCGGGCAGGGCTATGGCTACACCTTC. Amino acids: CSARDPAGQGYGYTF.

The genes are TRBV7-2 and TRBJ2-3; either TRBD1 or TRBD2 may supply D (6 bases each). Per germline, CDR1 SGHTA and CDR2 FQGNSA. The CDR3 is 15 residues long. The V and J ends lost 5 bases and 3 bases respectively, with 15 bases between them. Here the CDR3 reads CASSLRGRGTDTQYF. CDR3 nucleotides: TGTGCCAGCAGCCTCCGGGGGCGCGGGACAGATACGCAGTATTTT.

The chain employs TRBV19 and TRBJ1-5; a possible D gene is TRBD1 (5 bases). Trimming took off 3 bases at V and 4 bases at J, with 7 bases between the two ends. This CDR3 comprises 13 residues. Germline V gene lookup returns CDR1 LNHDA and CDR2 SQIVND (reference sequence). DNA for the CDR3: TGTGCCAGTAGTATGTCAGGGAATCAGCCCCAGCATTTT. Protein product: CASSMSGNQPQHF.

This rearrangement joins TRBV6-4 to TRBJ2-3; TRBD1 matches 7 bases. The junction had 3 bases not matched to a gene; V was cut back by 0 bases and J by 3 bases. Germline-derived CDR1 and CDR2 are MRHNA and SNTAGT. This CDR3 spans 15 amino acids. The CDR3 DNA reads as TGTGCCAGCAGTGACTCTGAGGGGGCGACAGATACGCAGTATTTT. Protein: CASSDSEGATDTQYF.

The chain uses TRBV27 and TRBJ2-3; 10 nucleotides line up with TRBD1. CDR1 and CDR2 from the germline V gene are MNHEY and SMNVEV (reference sequence). V shed 6 bases and J 4 bases; nucleotides not matched to a gene: 13. This CDR3 is built from 17 residues. In DNA, the CDR3 is TGTGCCAGCAGCCTCACCCTGACAGGGGGCGACCCAGATACGCAGTATTTT. Translating it yields CASSLTLTGGDPDTQYF.

V is TRBV29-1 and J is TRBJ2-7; 8 positions agree with TRBD1. Per the germline V gene, CDR1 is SQVTM and CDR2 is ANQGSEA. The CDR3 extends over 14 amino acids. With 0 bases clipped from V and 9 bases from J, the junction kept 10 bases outside the gene matches. The DNA of the CDR3 is TGCAGCGTTGAAGATGGGACAGGCATCCCCGGGCAGTACTTC. The encoded protein is CSVEDGTGIPGQYF.

Of note for this clonotype: Germline and junction disagree at one end, which may indicate a read error. The chain recombines TRBV27 with TRBJ2-6; TRBD1 is a possible D gene (5 bases). This CDR3 is built from 15 residues. The germline V gene has CDR1 MNHEY and CDR2 SMNVEV (reference sequence). CDR3 region: CASSYRHSGANALTF. The CDR3 DNA reads as TGTGCCAGCAGTTATCGACACTCTGGGGCCAACGCCCTGACTTTC.

Remarks on this clonotype: A much larger clone lies a single base off, so this may be a read error. This chain's CDR3 is CSACGQEYEQYF. The CDR3 bases are TGCAGTGCCTGCGGACAGGAATACGAGCAGTACTTC. This chain uses TRBV20-1 with TRBJ2-4; 7 nucleotides agree with TRBD1. The J call is doubtful: the DNA matches TRBJ2-7 better. Germline CDR1 DFQATT, CDR2 SNEGSKA (reference sequence). This CDR3 spans 12 amino acids.

The CDR3, as DNA: TGTGCCAGCAGCCCCTTTGGACGACGGTCTAATGAAAAACTGTTTTTT. As protein: CASSPFGRRSNEKLFF. The gene calls are TRBV7-6 and TRBJ1-4; D ambiguous. The CDR3 covers 16 residues. V shed 5 bases and J shed 3 bases, with 16 bases lying between them. From germline, CDR1 is SGHVS and CDR2 FNYEAQ.

This clonotype appeared a single time. A read error may produce the germline difference seen at one junction end. This rearrangement joins TRBV4-3 to TRBJ2-5; possibly TRBD2 for D (6 bases). In germline, CDR1 is LGHNA, CDR2 YSLEER. The CDR3 has 15 residues. The CDR3 bases are TGCGCTAGCAGCCACCAACGGGGAGGAGGAGAGACCCAGTACTTC. It is translated as CASSHQRGGGETQYF.

The chain links TRBV6-4 to TRBJ2-1, with 9 positions matching TRBD2. CDR1 is MRHNA, CDR2 SNTAGT, per germline. The CDR3 totals 14 residues. Germline trimming cut 2 bases from V and 8 bases from J; bases unmatched to any gene: 4. The CDR3 DNA sequence: TGTGCCAGCAGTGACGCGGGGGGGCTCGATGAGCAGTTCTTC. Translation: CASSDAGGLDEQFF.

The chain joins TRBV2 to TRBJ2-7; D may be TRBD1 (6 bases). The length of the CDR3 is 14 residues. CDR1 and CDR2 (germline): SNHLY, FYNNEI. Trimming removed 4 bases at V and 0 bases at J, with 10 bases between. CDR3 in DNA: TGTGCCAGCAGTGCGGAGGACAGCTCCTACGAGCAGTACTTC. The encoded protein is CASSAEDSSYEQYF.

The CDR3 DNA is TGTGCCAGCAGCTTAACATGGACAGCCCTAAGCAACACAGATACGCAGTATTTT. Translating it yields CASSLTWTALSNTDTQYF. The J gene is TRBJ2-3, the V gene TRBV5-5; possibly TRBD1 for D (6 bases). Trimming removed 2 bases at V and 2 bases at J, with 21 bases between. CDR3 length: 18 amino acids. Germline values: CDR1 SGHKS, CDR2 YYEKEE (reference sequence).

This clonotype showed up just a few times. This rearrangement joins TRBV27 to TRBJ2-7, with D perhaps given as TRBD1 or TRBD2 (5 bases each). V lost 4 bases and J 1 base, leaving 14 bases between the germline ends. This CDR3 contains 15 residues. Germline values: CDR1 MNHEY, CDR2 SMNVEV (reference sequence). CDR3 sequence reads: CASSSLGTDSYEQYF. CDR3 bases: TGTGCCAGCAGTTCCTTGGGGACGGATTCCTACGAGCAGTACTTC.

On this clonotype itself: This may arise from a read error, as a much more abundant clone is one base away. The chain carries TRBV21-1 and TRBJ1-2; the D call in the table, TRBD1, was not verified against the DNA. TRBV21-1 is listed as a pseudogene. This CDR3 has 14 residues. CDR3 in DNA: TGTGCCAGCAGCGAAGCGAGGGGCATCTATGGCTACACCTTC. Translating it yields CASSEARGIYGYTF.

The chain combines TRBV6-2 or TRBV6-3 with TRBJ2-7; 9 bases are a match to TRBD1. The J segment lost 4 bases and the V segment lost 6 bases, leaving 4 bases of the junction unmatched. This CDR3 is built from 13 residues. The V gene's germline CDR1 is MNHEY and CDR2 SVGEGT. The CDR3 region is CASRTGGWYEQYF. In nucleotides, the CDR3 is TGTGCCAGCAGAACAGGGGGCTGGTACGAGCAGTACTTC.

The J gene is TRBJ2-5, the V gene TRBV4-2, with TRBD2 matching 7 bases. The DNA end favors TRBJ2-1, so the J call may be wrong. CDR1 and CDR2 (germline): LGHNA, YNFKEQ. This CDR3 comprises 17 residues. The DNA of the CDR3 is TGTGCCAGCAGCCAAGACGGCTATGCGGGGGTACAAGAGACCCAGTTCTTC. Its protein is CASSQDGYAGVQETQFF.

In this sample, this clonotype turned up a few times. The chain has TRBV5-1 and TRBJ2-3; 11 positions match TRBD2. The CDR3 length is 16 residues. Trimming at V came to 0 bases and at J to 6 bases, leaving 6 bases not matched to a gene. Germline lookup yields CDR1 SGHRS and CDR2 YFSETQ. The CDR3 reads CASSLETSGVPDTQYF. CDR3 coding DNA: TGCGCCAGCAGCTTGGAGACTAGCGGGGTACCCGATACGCAGTATTTT.

The chain uses TRBV5-1 and TRBJ2-5; 7 positions match TRBD2. The CDR3 consists of 14 residues. The V segment lost 6 bases and the J segment 2 bases; nucleotides outside the gene matches: 7. CDR1 is SGHRS, CDR2 YFSETQ, per germline. The CDR3 region has the DNA TGCGCCAGCACCCTGGACGGGGGGCAAGAGACCCAGTACTTC. Translated, it gives CASTLDGGQETQYF.

In this sample, this clonotype turned up once. Its ends do not fully match the called genes, so a read error is possible. This sequence joins TRBV5-1 and TRBJ2-7; possibly TRBD1 or TRBD2 for D (5 bases each). There are 15 residues in the CDR3. The V gene's germline CDR1 is SGHRS and CDR2 YFSETQ. The CDR3 DNA sequence: TGCGTCAGCAGCTTGGCCCCGGGACCCTCCTACGAGCAGTACTTC. Translated, it gives CVSSLAPGPSYEQYF.